This T cell receptor beta chain appears in the sequencing data of a study listed by TCRdb under 2016. V trim: 0 bases; J trim: 0 bases; unmatched bases: 7. From cysteine to phenylalanine, the CDR3 is 18 amino acids long. The only DNA kept is the CDR3, 54 bases in frame from the first base. Via the germline V gene, CDR1 is LGHNA and CDR2 YNFKEQ. The protocol used for the library was RT-PCR. The sequencing machine was an Illumina MiSeq. TCRdb cleaned the public reads at Q25 with fastp, built clones with MiXCR and kept in-frame beta chains. Each CDR3 protein appears once, grouped with its most common genes and DNA. The sample records almost 700,000 distinct CDR3 sequences, 14% of which are singletons. The ten largest make up 3.6% of the sample. On this clonotype itself: Its antigen target is currently unknown. Per-nucleotide qualities are absent, and no much larger clonotype sits a single base away.

The rearranged chain carries TRBV4-2 and TRBJ2-5, and TRBD2 aligns with 10 junction nucleotides. Sequenced sample: memory CD4+ T cells from blood. This TCR derives from a female donor in good health, serving as a healthy control. CDR3 reads: CASSQDASTSGNQETQYF. The DNA sequence is TGTGCCAGCAGCCAAGACGCGAGCACTAGCGGGAACCAAGAGACCCAGTACTTC.